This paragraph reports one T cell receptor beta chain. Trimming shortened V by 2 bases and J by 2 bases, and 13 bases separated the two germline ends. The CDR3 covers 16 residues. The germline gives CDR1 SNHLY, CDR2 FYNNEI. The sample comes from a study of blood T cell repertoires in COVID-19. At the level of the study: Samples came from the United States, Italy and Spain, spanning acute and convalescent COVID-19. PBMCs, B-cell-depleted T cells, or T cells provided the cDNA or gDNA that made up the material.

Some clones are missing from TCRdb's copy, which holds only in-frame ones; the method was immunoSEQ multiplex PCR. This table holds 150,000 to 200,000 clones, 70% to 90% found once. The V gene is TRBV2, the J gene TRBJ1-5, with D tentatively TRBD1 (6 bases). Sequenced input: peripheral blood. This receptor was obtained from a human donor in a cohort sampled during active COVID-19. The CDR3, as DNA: TGTGCCAGCAGTGAAACAAACAGGGTAGGCAATCAGCCCCAGCATTTT. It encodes CASSETNRVGNQPQHF.